This TCR beta chain derives from a study of cytomegalovirus exposure and HLA in healthy donors. Study summary: Falling in the Caucasian-associated ancestry cluster were roughly 86% of approximately 410 genotyped donors.

The study's findings and limits: Some V segments (TRBV6-2 and TRBV6-3 among them) were excluded as indistinguishable.

This PCR relied on a set of 60 Vbeta primers and 13 Jbeta primers. Profiled with immunoSEQ multiplex PCR; TCRdb holds only in-frame clones, not every one. Counted here are some 150,000 clones, about 75% occurring once; the ten biggest clones make up 7%. Nominal health characterized the donors when sampled, though unrecorded immune exposures were likely. There are 15 residues in the CDR3. Germline V gene lookup returns CDR1 SGHRS and CDR2 YFSETQ. V lost 5 bases and J 2 bases, leaving 16 bases between the germline ends. This clone was found a few times. The antigen is unknown. The sample has other DNA sequences that encode this CDR3 too.

This TCR came from a man aged 25 to 40 in good health and CMV-seronegative. The J gene is TRBJ2-5, the V gene TRBV5-1, with D possibly TRBD2 on 6 matching bases. Sequenced input: PBMCs. The CDR3 loop is CASSFPRDFQETQYF. CDR3 DNA: TGCGCCAGCAGTTTCCCCCGGGACTTTCAAGAGACCCAGTACTTC.